What follows are 26 T cell receptor beta chains derived from one specimen sequenced in a study of T cells in Graves' hyperthyroidism and ophthalmopathy. It was RNA transcripts that yielded the amplified TCR beta CDR3 regions. Primed by the HTBI set, a first-round RT-PCR was run on the TCR CDR3. MiXCR, run by TCRdb on the multiplex PCR reads, gives a single entry per CDR3 protein. The table shows fewer than 350,000 distinct CDR3 sequences, with 15% to 20% occurring only once. The source material was blood. All receptors derive from a woman aged 45-65 years with Graves' hyperthyroidism.

The chain has TRBV6-1 and TRBJ2-7; no firm D call. Trimming took 11 bases from V and 3 from J, leaving 17 bases between them. CDR3 length: 13 residues. Germline CDR1 and CDR2: MNHNS and SASEGT. The CDR3, as DNA: TGTGCCCTCCCTGGGATATCGGGCTACGAGCAGTACGTC. This encodes CALPGISGYEQYV.

Many counts were recorded for this clonotype. J is TRBJ1-1 and V is TRBV13; D possibly corresponds to TRBD1 (5 bases). V was shortened by 5 bases and J by 4 bases, with 11 bases between the two germline ends. The length of the CDR3 is 13 residues. Germline assignment: CDR1 PRHDT and CDR2 FYEKMQ (reference sequence). CDR3 amino acids: CASSTRQSTEAFF. For the CDR3, the DNA is TGTGCCAGCAGCACCAGACAGAGCACTGAAGCTTTCTTT.

The chain links TRBV29-1 to TRBJ1-2; D not certain. CDR3 length: 13 amino acids. Trimming took off 3 bases at V and 2 bases at J, with 10 bases between the two ends. CDR1 is SQVTM, CDR2 ANQGSEA, per germline. DNA of the CDR3: TGCAGCGTTGAGGAAAAGGAGAACTATGGCTACACCTTC. It encodes CSVEEKENYGYTF.

This clonotype was seen only a few times. The J gene is TRBJ1-2, the V gene TRBV14; TRBD1 matches at 7 bases. The junction had 13 bases not matched to a gene; V was cut back by 1 base and J by 11 bases. CDR3 length: 15 amino acids. In germline, CDR1 is SGHDN, CDR2 FVKESK. DNA of the CDR3: TGTGCCAGCAGCCAAGTAGACAGGGCCCTGTCGCGGTACACCTTC. It yields the protein CASSQVDRALSRYTF. Full variable domain (missing parts from reference TRBV14 and TRBJ1-2): EAGVTQFPSHSVIEKGQTVTLRCDPISGHDNLYWYRRVMGKEIKFLLHFVKESKQDESGMPNNRFLAERTGGTYSTLKVQPAELEDSGVYFCASSQVDRALSRYTFGSGTRLTVV.

V gene TRBV19 combines with J gene TRBJ2-7, with D uncertain. This CDR3 is built from 14 residues. Trimming pared 1 base from V and 2 bases from J, leaving 9 bases between. Germline V lookup: CDR1 LNHDA, CDR2 SQIVND (reference sequence). The CDR3 protein is CASSIGNSPYEQYF. DNA of the CDR3: TGTGCCAGTAGTATAGGGAACAGTCCCTACGAGCAGTACTTC.

The chain employs TRBV20-1 and TRBJ1-1; D remains unclear. The V and J ends lost 4 bases and 1 base respectively, with 7 bases between them. The CDR3 consists of 12 residues. Per germline, CDR1 DFQATT and CDR2 SNEGSKA (reference sequence). CDR3 residues: CSATRPNTEAFF. CDR3 sequence (DNA): TGCAGTGCTACCAGACCGAACACTGAAGCTTTCTTT.

This clonotype was seen a few times. The chain recombines TRBV20-1 with TRBJ2-3, with 10 bases lining up with TRBD2. The V gene end was trimmed by 7 bases and the J gene end by 0 bases; junction bases not matched to a gene: 10. Looked up from germline, CDR1 is DFQATT and CDR2 is SNEGSKA (reference sequence). The CDR3 runs 16 residues. CDR3 sequence reads: CSVLDRTSGSTDTQYF. In DNA form, the CDR3 reads TGCAGTGTCCTGGATAGGACTAGCGGTAGCACAGATACGCAGTATTTT.

There are a few counts of this clonotype. The J gene is TRBJ2-7, the V gene TRBV7-2; D is unresolved. This CDR3 region has 13 residues. Germline CDR1 is SGHTA and CDR2 is FQGNSA. The V end was cut by 8 bases, the J end by 0 bases, with 11 bases between. This CDR3 is CASWIFRSYEQYV. The CDR3 nucleotides are TGTGCCAGCTGGATCTTCCGCTCCTACGAGCAGTACGTC.

Worth noting for this clonotype: A read error may produce the germline difference seen at one junction end. The chain joins TRBV5-1 to TRBJ2-2; a possible D gene is TRBD1 (6 bases). The germline V gene encodes CDR1 SGHRS and CDR2 YFSETQ. The CDR3 has 17 amino acids. CDR3 residues: CASSLAAQGRGTGELFF. CDR3 nucleotide sequence: TGTGCCAGCAGCTTGGCCGCTCAGGGCAGGGGCACCGGGGAGCTGTTTTTT.

Here the CDR3 reads CASSLGPPEYNEQFF. The CDR3 bases are TGTGCCAGCAGCCTGGGGCCTCCGGAGTACAATGAGCAGTTCTTC. The chain has TRBV7-2 and TRBJ2-1, with D perhaps matching TRBD1 (5 bases). This CDR3 is 15 amino acids long. V was trimmed by 5 bases and J by 4 bases, leaving 15 bases between them. Germline V gene lookup returns CDR1 SGHTA and CDR2 FQGNSA.

This clonotype was found a few times. The DNA of the CDR3 is TGTGCCAGCTCCATAGTCTCCGGGACAAGCGATGATCAGCCCCAGCATTTT. Its translation: CASSIVSGTSDDQPQHF. The chain employs TRBV6-2 or TRBV6-3 and TRBJ1-5; D perhaps matches TRBD1 (6 bases). CDR1 MNHEY and CDR2 SVGEGT come from the germline V gene. Deletions cut 8 bases from V and 5 bases from J, with 25 bases between. The CDR3 has 17 amino acids.

This clonotype came up many times. The J gene is TRBJ1-4, the V gene TRBV18, with a possible D match to TRBD1 (5 bases). Germline CDR1 and CDR2: KGHSH and LQKENI. CDR3 length equals 14 residues. Deletions cut 8 bases from V and 0 bases from J, with 10 bases between. In DNA, the CDR3 is TGTGCCAGCGCATCGACAGCAACTAATGAAAAACTGTTTTTT. Translating gives CASASTATNEKLFF.

The sample holds a few counts of this clonotype. The chain is built from TRBV6-1 and TRBJ2-2; D is perhaps TRBD1 (6 bases). The CDR3 covers 15 residues. In germline, CDR1 is MNHNS, CDR2 SASEGT. Trimming cost V 10 bases and J 4 bases, with 19 bases left between them. CDR3 sequence reads: CAITRVRGGTGELFF. The CDR3, as DNA: TGTGCCATTACCCGGGTCAGGGGCGGCACCGGGGAGCTGTTTTTT.

This CDR3 reads CASGFGQRYNNEQFF. DNA of the CDR3: TGTGCTAGTGGTTTTGGTCAGAGGTATAACAATGAGCAGTTCTTC. This rearrangement joins TRBV12-5 to TRBJ2-1; D gene ambiguous. Trimming cost V 3 bases and J 5 bases, with 14 bases left between them. The CDR3 has 15 amino acids. Germline CDR1 is LGHNT and CDR2 is FRNRAP.

This clonotype has a count of ten or more. The chain uses TRBV7-3 and TRBJ2-3, with TRBD2 as a possible D gene (6 bases). Trimming removed 6 bases from V and 1 base from J, with 14 bases in between. Germline V gene lookup returns CDR1 SGHTA and CDR2 FQGTGA. This CDR3 has 15 residues. Here the CDR3 reads CASSLAGTRTDTQYF. DNA of the CDR3: TGTGCCAGCAGTCTTGCGGGGACGCGCACAGATACGCAGTATTTT. The full variable domain, in which reference TRBV7-3 and TRBJ2-3 provide the parts outside the CDR3, is GAGVSQTPSNKVTEKGKYVELRCDPISGHTALYWYRQSLGQGPEFLIYFQGTGAADDSGLPNDRFFAVRPEGSVSTLKIQRTERGDSAVYLCASSLAGTRTDTQYFGPGTRLTVL.

At least ten counts were recorded for this clonotype. The chain joins TRBV12-3 or TRBV12-4 to TRBJ1-1, with 7 bases matching TRBD1. The length of the CDR3 is 15 residues. The V segment lost 9 bases and the J segment 1 base; nucleotides outside the gene matches: 11. The CDR3 protein is CASFTSDRRNTEAFF. The CDR3 DNA sequence: TGTGCCAGTTTCACGTCGGACAGGAGGAACACTGAAGCTTTCTTT.

This clonotype came up many times. The rearrangement uses TRBV11-2 and TRBJ2-2; TRBD2 might be the D (5 bases). Trimming took 3 bases from V and 6 from J, leaving 14 bases between them. There are 15 residues in the CDR3. Per germline, CDR1 SGHAT and CDR2 FQNNGV. CDR3 nucleotides: TGTGCCAGCAGCTTTTCGATGGGAGAGTCCGGGGAGCTGTTTTTT. Protein sequence: CASSFSMGESGELFF.

This clonotype was recorded many times. The chain uses TRBV20-1 and TRBJ2-3, with unresolved D. CDR1 and CDR2 from the germline V gene are DFQATT and SNEGSKA (reference sequence). The germline V and J ends were trimmed by 3 bases and 1 base, with 20 bases remaining between them. The CDR3 sequence is 17 residues long. CDR3 DNA sequence: TGCAGTGCTAGTGCCCAGCTAGGAGTGGTAGGCACAGATACGCAGTATTTT. It encodes CSASAQLGVVGTDTQYF.

Regarding this clonotype: Just one base apart from a much larger clone, this may be a read error. V is TRBV6-2 or TRBV6-3 and J is TRBJ2-1, with TRBD1 matching over 7 bases. The CDR3 extends over 13 amino acids. Germline V CDR1 and CDR2: MNHEY, SVGEGT. V lost 7 bases and J lost 4; bases outside the gene matches: 4. In DNA, the CDR3 is TGTGCCAGCAACCCGACAGGGTACAATGAGCAGTTCTTC. Its protein product is CASNPTGYNEQFF.

This clonotype appeared many times. This sequence joins TRBV2 and TRBJ1-1; the D is unclear. Germline V lookup: CDR1 SNHLY, CDR2 FYNNEI. CDR3 size: 14 residues. V was shortened by 9 bases and J by 0 bases, with 14 bases between the two germline ends. The DNA for the CDR3 is TGTGCCAGTCTTTGGGGAACCATGAACACTGAAGCTTTCTTT. Its protein product is CASLWGTMNTEAFF.

This clonotype was seen repeatedly, ten times or more. This chain uses TRBV6-1 with TRBJ2-2; D is unresolved. Trimming stripped 5 bases from V and 1 base from J, with 8 bases between. The CDR3 extends over 14 amino acids. CDR1 is MNHNS and CDR2 is SASEGT in the germline V gene. Here the CDR3 DNA reads TGTGCCAGCAGTACCTACGGGAACACCGGGGAGCTGTTTTTT. Translated: CASSTYGNTGELFF.

This clonotype was found many times. The V and J genes are TRBV2 and TRBJ1-2, with a tentative D call TRBD1 (5 bases). This CDR3 is 14 amino acids long. Germline V lookup: CDR1 SNHLY, CDR2 FYNNEI. The V end was cut by 6 bases, the J end by 4 bases, with 15 bases between. CDR3 bases: TGTGCCAGCAGCGATGACAGTATGGGCTATGGCTACACCTTC. Its translation is CASSDDSMGYGYTF.

In this sample, this clonotype turned up many times. V gene TRBV3-1 combines with J gene TRBJ2-1; the match to TRBD2 covers 11 bases. Germline-derived CDR1 and CDR2 are LGHDT and YNNKEL (reference sequence). The CDR3 sequence is 14 residues long. With V trimmed by 8 bases and J by 5 bases, 5 bases remained unmatched. CDR3 residues: CASAWGLADNEQFF. The DNA of the CDR3 is TGTGCCAGCGCTTGGGGACTAGCGGACAATGAGCAGTTCTTC.

The rearrangement links TRBV7-3 to TRBJ2-1, with D perhaps matching TRBD2 (6 bases). The V and J ends lost 4 bases and 6 bases respectively, with 16 bases between them. The CDR3 has 15 amino acids. Germline values: CDR1 SGHTA, CDR2 FQGTGA. Written as DNA, the CDR3 is TGTGCCAGCAGCTACACCGGGGCTAGCGCCAATGAGCAGTTCTTC. It is translated as CASSYTGASANEQFF.

This clonotype occurred a few times. The rearrangement links TRBV6-6 to TRBJ2-1, with 13 bases that match TRBD2. This CDR3 comprises 17 residues. Germline assignment: CDR1 MNHNY and CDR2 SVGAGI (reference sequence). The V gene end was trimmed by 2 bases and the J gene end by 7 bases; junction bases not matched to a gene: 8. The CDR3 DNA reads as TGTGCCAGCAGTTACAGGGGACTGACTAGCGGGGGGAATGAGCAGTTCTTC. Its protein is CASSYRGLTSGGNEQFF.

A few counts support this clonotype. The genes are TRBV28 and TRBJ1-2; tentative D call: TRBD1 (5 bases). V lost 7 bases and J 4 bases, leaving 13 bases between the germline ends. Looked up from germline, CDR1 is MDHEN and CDR2 is SYDVKM. The CDR3 is made up of 13 amino acids. CDR3 in DNA: TGTGCCAGCATGAGGGTCGGGGCCTATGGCTACACCTTC. This codes for CASMRVGAYGYTF.